These 25 T cell receptor beta chains were sequenced from one sample in a study of Ad26.COV2.S vaccination and SARS-CoV-2 variants. The data were produced by immunoSEQ multiplex PCR, yet TCRdb's version contains in-frame clones alone and is incomplete. Altogether some 480,000 clones are present, roughly 89% being singletons, with the ten largest covering 9.5% to 15%. Treatment specified: roughly 18 received Ad26.COV2.S at low or high dose, single or two shots; several received placebo; per-sample allocation not given. All samples were drawn on day 63, counting from the first vaccine or placebo injection. Sequenced material: peripheral blood, taken in a trial of Ad26.COV2.S vaccine versus placebo. Receptors originate from a person between 18 and 65 years old who received the Ad26.COV2.S COVID-19 vaccine or a placebo.

This chain joins TRBV2 and TRBJ2-3; D possibly matches TRBD1 or TRBD2 (5 bases each). The CDR3 totals 17 residues. V lost 4 bases and J 0 bases, leaving 17 bases between the germline ends. Germline values: CDR1 SNHLY, CDR2 FYNNEI. CDR3 sequence reads: CASSGGQGLSSTDTQYF. In DNA form, the CDR3 reads TGTGCCAGCAGTGGCGGGCAGGGCCTCTCTAGCACAGATACGCAGTATTTT. Full variable domain (rest looked up from reference TRBV2 and TRBJ2-3): EPEVTQTPSHQVTQMGQEVILRCVPISNHLYFYWYRQILGQKVEFLVSFYNNEISEKSEIFDDQFSVERPDGSNFTLKIRSTKLEDSAMYFCASSGGQGLSSTDTQYFGPGTRLTVL.

The V call is TRBV7-2, the J call TRBJ2-1; the D is unclear. CDR3 length equals 11 residues. V was pared by 5 bases and J by 10 bases, with 9 bases between. Germline V gene lookup returns CDR1 SGHTA and CDR2 FQGNSA. The CDR3, as DNA: TGTGCCAGCAGCCCAGCAGCGGAGCAGTTCTTC. As protein: CASSPAAEQFF.

This chain links TRBV5-6 with TRBJ1-1, with D tentatively TRBD1 (6 bases). The CDR3 runs 13 residues. Germline V gene sequence: CDR1 SGHDT, CDR2 YYEEEE. Trimming pared 3 bases from V and 7 bases from J, leaving 13 bases between. CDR3 sequence: CASSSGRGSEAFF. DNA for the CDR3: TGTGCCAGCAGCTCTGGCAGGGGAAGTGAAGCTTTCTTT.

A single count supports this clone. The gene calls are TRBV11-2 and TRBJ2-3; 8 bases are shared with TRBD2. The CDR3 is 15 residues long. The germline gives CDR1 SGHAT, CDR2 FQNNGV. The V segment lost 1 base and the J segment 4 bases; nucleotides outside the gene matches: 4. The CDR3 loop reads CASSLAGTSSDTQYF. CDR3 nucleotide sequence: TGTGCCAGCAGCTTAGCCGGGACTAGTTCAGATACGCAGTATTTT. The full variable domain, completed using reference TRBV11-2 and TRBJ2-3, is EAGVAQSPRYKIIEKRQSVAFWCNPISGHATLYWYQQILGQGPKLLIQFQNNGVVDDSQLPKDRFSAERLKGVDSTLKIQPAKLEDSAVYLCASSLAGTSSDTQYFGPGTRLTVL.

This chain joins TRBV12-3 or TRBV12-4 and TRBJ2-3; D is unclear. Deletions cut 6 bases from V and 3 bases from J, with 10 bases between. CDR3 length equals 13 residues. This CDR3 reads CASRPVLTDTQYF. CDR3 DNA sequence: TGTGCCAGCAGACCCGTACTGACAGATACGCAGTATTTT.

This chain joins TRBV27 and TRBJ2-7; the match to TRBD1 covers 7 bases. Germline-derived CDR1 and CDR2 are MNHEY and SMNVEV (reference sequence). After removal of 5 bases from V and 0 bases from J, the junction contained 4 bases not matched to a gene. The CDR3 is 14 residues long. CDR3 residues: CASSPYRGSYEQYF. The CDR3 nucleotides are TGTGCCAGCAGTCCCTACAGGGGCTCCTACGAGCAGTACTTC.

This clone was seen only a few times. Other nucleotide sequences from this sample produce the same CDR3. The V and J genes are TRBV19 and TRBJ2-3; D not resolved. V lost 4 bases and J 2 bases, leaving 4 bases between the germline ends. Germline V gene lookup returns CDR1 LNHDA and CDR2 SQIVND (reference sequence). The CDR3 contains 12 residues. The CDR3 region has the DNA TGTGCCAGTAGTACCCTCACAGATACGCAGTATTTT. Translated: CASSTLTDTQYF.

The chain joins TRBV19 to TRBJ1-5; TRBD1 aligns across 7 bases. This CDR3 is built from 16 residues. Germline V lookup: CDR1 LNHDA, CDR2 SQIVND (reference sequence). With V trimmed by 3 bases and J by 0 bases, 5 bases remained unmatched. The CDR3 spells CASSIRGTDSNQPQHF. The CDR3 DNA follows: TGTGCCAGTAGTATCAGAGGGACAGATAGCAATCAGCCCCAGCATTTT.

The genes are TRBV27 and TRBJ2-5, with D hard to call. V was pared by 3 bases and J by 4 bases, with 9 bases between. Germline CDR1 reads MNHEY; CDR2 reads SMNVEV (reference sequence). This CDR3 has 13 residues. The CDR3 region has the DNA TGTGCCAGCAGTTTCGAGGCTAGAGAGACCCAGTACTTC. Protein product: CASSFEARETQYF.

This clone was found a few times. The chain has TRBV15 and TRBJ1-5; no reliable D call. The CDR3 extends over 14 amino acids. Trimming took off 0 bases at V and 6 bases at J, with 9 bases between the two ends. The germline CDR1 and CDR2 sequences are LNHNV and YYDKDF (reference sequence). The DNA for the CDR3 is TGTGCCACCAGCAGAGATCGGCAATTTCAGCCCCAGCATTTT. Protein product: CATSRDRQFQPQHF.

The V and J genes are TRBV19 and TRBJ1-2, with a possible D match to TRBD1 (5 bases). Germline V gene sequence: CDR1 LNHDA, CDR2 SQIVND (reference sequence). The CDR3 is made up of 16 amino acids. V lost 10 bases to trimming and J lost 6 bases, with 27 bases between them. CDR3 residues: CATVTHSQGIGDGYTF. As DNA, the CDR3 is TGTGCCACTGTGACCCATTCGCAGGGAATTGGTGATGGCTACACCTTC.

CDR3 DNA sequence: TGTGCCAGCAGTTACGGCCTCGGAGGAACCAATGAGCAGTTCTTC. Its translation: CASSYGLGGTNEQFF. The rearrangement uses TRBV6-5 and TRBJ2-1, with D perhaps matching TRBD2 (5 bases). In germline, CDR1 is MNHEY, CDR2 SVGAGI. The CDR3 totals 15 residues. V was shortened by 2 bases and J by 6 bases, with 14 bases between the two germline ends.

This chain joins TRBV4-3 and TRBJ2-1; possible D gene TRBD1, 6 bases. The germline V gene has CDR1 LGHNA and CDR2 YSLEER. V was shortened by 1 base and J by 4 bases, with 17 bases between the two germline ends. The length of the CDR3 is 17 residues. This chain's CDR3 is CASSQGGGLLLYNEQFF. The DNA for the CDR3 is TGCGCCAGCAGCCAAGGTGGGGGCCTGTTGCTATACAATGAGCAGTTCTTC.

The chain is built from TRBV28 and TRBJ1-5, with D possibly being TRBD1 (5 bases). The CDR3 is 14 residues long. The V gene's germline CDR1 is MDHEN and CDR2 SYDVKM. Trimming removed 2 bases from V and 1 base from J, with 6 bases in between. For the CDR3, the DNA is TGTGCCAGCAGTTTAGAGGGGAGCAATCAGCCCCAGCATTTT. Amino acids: CASSLEGSNQPQHF.

This clone was seen once. The chain uses TRBV30 and TRBJ2-1, with TRBD2 matching over 10 bases. The junction had 5 bases not matched to a gene; V was cut back by 1 base and J by 5 bases. The CDR3 is 15 residues long. CDR1 is GTSNPN, CDR2 SVGIG, per germline (reference sequence). The CDR3 DNA follows: TGTGCCTGGAGTGCCGGGACTAGCGCTAACAATGAGCAGTTCTTC. This sequence encodes CAWSAGTSANNEQFF.

Comments on this clone: The junction does not match germline at one end; this may be a read error. This rearrangement joins TRBV7-8 to TRBJ1-2, with TRBD1 as a possible D gene (6 bases). The CDR3 spans 14 residues. Germline CDR1 SGHVS, CDR2 FQNEAQ. The chain's CDR3 is CASSLQRVSGGWSF. The CDR3 nucleotides read TGTGCCAGCAGCTTACAACGGGTTTCCGGGGGCTGGTCCTTC.

The chain carries TRBV28 and TRBJ1-5; D gene ambiguous. The CDR3 covers 15 residues. Germline CDR1 is MDHEN and CDR2 is SYDVKM. V lost 4 bases and J 0 bases, leaving 10 bases between the germline ends. CDR3 loop: CASSWAARSNQPQHF. As DNA, the CDR3 is TGTGCCAGCAGTTGGGCGGCTCGTAGCAATCAGCCCCAGCATTTT.

The rearrangement links TRBV6-2 or TRBV6-3 to TRBJ1-5; 7 positions match TRBD1. Trimming cost V 0 bases and J 7 bases; bases outside gene matches: 6. There are 15 residues in the CDR3. From germline, CDR1 is MNHEY and CDR2 SVGEGT. The CDR3 nucleotides read TGTGCCAGCAGTTACTCGAGGGGGCGCCGACAGCCCCAGCATTTT. As protein: CASSYSRGRRQPQHF.

The chain is built from TRBV7-8 and TRBJ2-7; TRBD1 agrees at 9 bases. This CDR3 region has 17 residues. J lost 2 bases, V lost 1 base, and 9 bases had no gene match. Germline CDR1 SGHVS, CDR2 FQNEAQ. The CDR3 loop reads CASSLGLGQGGTYEQYF. CDR3 DNA: TGTGCCAGCAGCTTAGGTTTGGGACAGGGAGGCACCTACGAGCAGTACTTC.

The chain is built from TRBV28 and TRBJ2-7; a possible D gene is TRBD2 (7 bases). The ends were cut back, 2 bases at V and 1 base at J, with 15 bases in the middle. Germline V lookup: CDR1 MDHEN, CDR2 SYDVKM. The CDR3 is made up of 16 amino acids. The CDR3 DNA reads TGTGCCAGCAGTTTAGGGGGGGCGGACGGATCCTACGAGCAGTACTTC. Residues: CASSLGGADGSYEQYF.

The rearrangement joins TRBV15 to TRBJ1-5, with TRBD1 matching 7 bases. The CDR3 has 15 amino acids. Germline CDR1 and CDR2: LNHNV and YYDKDF (reference sequence). The V gene end was trimmed by 3 bases and the J gene end by 6 bases; junction bases not matched to a gene: 8. The CDR3: CATSSPLNRGQPQHF. The CDR3 nucleotides are TGTGCCACCAGCAGTCCACTCAACAGGGGTCAGCCCCAGCATTTT.

This chain links TRBV19 with TRBJ2-7; TRBD2 agrees at 7 bases. The CDR3 length is 14 residues. Germline assignment: CDR1 LNHDA and CDR2 SQIVND (reference sequence). V gave up 5 bases and J gave up 3 bases; unmatched junction bases: 7. CDR3 in DNA: TGTGCCAGTAGTCTACGGGGGGACTTCTACGAGCAGTACTTC. Its protein is CASSLRGDFYEQYF.

The chain joins TRBV15 to TRBJ1-2; D gene ambiguous. Germline CDR1 reads LNHNV; CDR2 reads YYDKDF (reference sequence). With 0 bases removed from V and 7 bases from J, the gap between germline ends came to 15 bases. This CDR3 region has 15 residues. CDR3 in amino acids: CATSRDPRAAGGYTF. The CDR3 region has the DNA TGTGCCACCAGCAGAGATCCGAGGGCAGCGGGTGGCTACACCTTC.

The rearrangement uses TRBV29-1 and TRBJ1-2, with no clear D. Deletions cut 4 bases from V and 8 bases from J, with 14 bases between. The CDR3 runs 12 residues. CDR1 and CDR2 from the germline V gene are SQVTM and ANQGSEA. The CDR3 region is CSVAHARGGYTF. The DNA of the CDR3 is TGCAGCGTTGCCCATGCCCGGGGAGGCTACACCTTC.

This clone occurred many times. The same CDR3 is also encoded by other DNA sequences in this sample. This chain connects TRBV14 to TRBJ1-2; D gene uncertain. The germline gives CDR1 SGHDN, CDR2 FVKESK. Trimming took 0 bases from V and 4 from J, leaving 6 bases between them. This CDR3 is 13 amino acids long. CDR3 sequence: CASSQDYSYGYTF. The CDR3, as DNA: TGTGCCAGCAGCCAAGATTATAGCTATGGCTACACCTTC.